This section outlines one T cell receptor beta chain sequence together with its context. Its antigen remains unknown. Each population that was sorted was more than 98% pure. These data belong to a study of beta chain features in type 1 diabetes. Study-wide background: Investigators examined 107,917,701 sorted cells across all samples.

Study results and limitations: In the patient group, naive, central memory and Treg TCRB repertoires seemed more alike than in the healthy donor group.

V lost 2 bases to trimming and J lost 4 bases; unmatched junction nucleotides: 6. The germline V gene has CDR1 SGDLS and CDR2 YYNGEE. This CDR3 comprises 15 residues. Reverse transcription of all isolated RNA meant that expressed TCRB transcripts were sequenced. Sequencing of naive, central memory and regulatory T cell samples gave an average of approximately 3.8 million reads. Generated by immunoSEQ multiplex PCR, the TCRdb table keeps only in-frame clones and is missing some. The sample gives 450,000 to 600,000 clones, 30% of which show up once; about 0.065% is in the top ten. Sequencing input: naive CD4+ T cells from blood. This sequence joins TRBV9 and TRBJ2-5, with 9 bases aligning to TRBD2. This clonotype originated in a man aged 18 to 30 in good health. This chain's CDR3 is CASSVAGGRGETQYF. The CDR3 DNA reads TGTGCCAGCAGCGTTGCGGGAGGGAGAGGAGAGACCCAGTACTTC.